What follows are 28 T cell receptor beta chains derived from one specimen sequenced in a study of cytomegalovirus exposure and HLA in healthy donors. The PCR used 60 Vbeta and 13 Jbeta primers. Produced via immunoSEQ multiplex PCR; TCRdb's table is partial and in-frame only. The table shows some 130,000 clones, with approximately 78% occurring only once. The source material was PBMCs. These receptors all come from a female donor in good health and CMV-seronegative.

This clone came up a few times. The V and J genes are TRBV6-1 and TRBJ1-1; maybe TRBD1 (5 bases). The germline gives CDR1 MNHNS, CDR2 SASEGT. CDR3 size: 13 residues. Between the trimmed V and J ends, which lost 8 bases and 5 bases, there was a span of 15 bases. Here the CDR3 DNA reads TGTGCCAGCGGGGTAGAGGGGAGGACTGAAGCTTTCTTT. Encoded protein: CASGVEGRTEAFF.

The chain joins TRBV4-1 to TRBJ1-4; the D is unclear. The length of the CDR3 is 14 residues. V lost 0 bases to trimming and J lost 4 bases, with 6 bases between them. The germline V gene has CDR1 MGHRA and CDR2 YSYEKL. CDR3 protein: CASSQDTSNEKLFF. The CDR3 DNA reads TGCGCCAGCAGCCAAGACACCAGTAATGAAAAACTGTTTTTT.

The chain has TRBV6-1 and TRBJ1-3, with D maybe TRBD1 (5 bases). Trimming removed 4 bases at V and 3 bases at J, with 7 bases between. CDR1 and CDR2 (germline): MNHNS, SASEGT. The CDR3 totals 13 residues. For the CDR3, the DNA is TGTGCCAGCAGTGTCACAGGTGGAAACACCATATATTTT. As protein: CASSVTGGNTIYF.

The chain links TRBV6-5 to TRBJ1-1; D remains ambiguous. Germline V gene data show CDR1 as MNHEY and CDR2 as SVGAGI. Deletions cut 2 bases from V and 7 bases from J, with 20 bases between. CDR3 size: 16 residues. CDR3 nucleotides: TGTGCCAGCAGTTACACTTTTCTGGGGAGCCCATTTGAAGCTTTCTTT. Encoded protein: CASSYTFLGSPFEAFF.

The V call is TRBV9, the J call TRBJ2-7; D possibly corresponds to TRBD1 (5 bases). Trimming took off 3 bases at V and 0 bases at J, with 13 bases between the two ends. This CDR3 comprises 15 residues. Germline V gene lookup returns CDR1 SGDLS and CDR2 YYNGEE. Written as DNA, the CDR3 is TGTGCCAGCAGCGAGCGACAGTCTCCCTCCTACGAGCAGTACTTC. Protein: CASSERQSPSYEQYF.

The chain combines TRBV28 with TRBJ2-3, with TRBD1 matching over 9 bases. CDR1 and CDR2 from the germline V gene are MDHEN and SYDVKM. Germline trimming cut 5 bases from V and 4 bases from J; bases unmatched to any gene: 7. This CDR3 comprises 15 residues. The CDR3 loop reads CASSAGTGRSDTQYF. CDR3 sequence (DNA): TGTGCCAGCAGTGCCGGGACAGGGCGCTCAGATACGCAGTATTTT.

Concerning this clone itself: Sequence at one end of the junction differs from germline and may be a read error. This chain joins TRBV7-9 and TRBJ2-7; 12 bases line up with TRBD2. Germline-derived CDR1 and CDR2 are SEHNR and FQNEAQ (reference sequence). The length of the CDR3 is 18 residues. The CDR3 loop reads CSSSSYGASGRAGNEQYF. CDR3 nucleotides: TGTTCCAGCAGCAGCTATGGGGCTAGCGGGAGGGCCGGGAACGAGCAGTACTTC.

V and J are TRBV7-6 and TRBJ2-7, with TRBD1 matching 7 bases. Looked up from germline, CDR1 is SGHVS and CDR2 is FNYEAQ. CDR3 length: 13 amino acids. V lost 5 bases, J lost 3 bases, and 4 bases stayed unmatched. The chain's CDR3 is CASSRSGGYEQYF. In DNA form, the CDR3 reads TGTGCCAGCAGCCGGTCAGGGGGCTACGAGCAGTACTTC. The full variable domain, rest sourced from reference TRBV7-6 and TRBJ2-7, is GAGVSQSPRYKVTKRGQDVALRCDPISGHVSLYWYRQALGQGPEFLTYFNYEAQQDKSGLPNDRFSAERPEGSISTLTIQRTEQRDSAMYRCASSRSGGYEQYFGPGTRLTVT.

This chain uses TRBV9 with TRBJ2-3; no definite D call. Germline CDR1 reads SGDLS; CDR2 reads YYNGEE. CDR3 length: 15 residues. The germline V and J ends were trimmed by 2 bases and 5 bases, with 15 bases remaining between them. CDR3 coding DNA: TGTGCCAGCAGCGTTCTTGGCCTAGGTGAAGATACGCAGTATTTT. This sequence encodes CASSVLGLGEDTQYF.

The chain combines TRBV5-4 with TRBJ2-5; D is ambiguous. The germline gives CDR1 SGHNT, CDR2 YYREEE (reference sequence). V was pared by 0 bases and J by 1 base, with 10 bases between. This CDR3 comprises 15 residues. DNA of the CDR3: TGTGCCAGCAGCTTGGAGGCGGTTGCCCAAGAGACCCAGTACTTC. Amino acids: CASSLEAVAQETQYF.

Note on this clone: The junction and the germline gene differ at one end; a read error may be behind it. V is TRBV11-2 and J is TRBJ2-4, with 8 positions matching TRBD1. Germline CDR1 reads SGHAT; CDR2 reads FQNNGV. The CDR3 totals 16 residues. CDR3 nucleotide sequence: TGTGCCAGCAGCCTGACAGGGGTTGGGGCCAAAAACAGTCAGTACTTC. Translation gives CASSLTGVGAKNSQYF.

The chain links TRBV4-3 to TRBJ2-7, with 9 nucleotides matching TRBD2. Trimming at V came to 3 bases and at J to 4 bases, leaving 4 bases not matched to a gene. The length of the CDR3 is 14 residues. Germline V gene lookup returns CDR1 LGHNA and CDR2 YSLEER. CDR3 in DNA: TGCGCCAGCAGCCATGGACTAGCGTCTTACGAGCAGTACTTC. It encodes CASSHGLASYEQYF.

The chain recombines TRBV2 with TRBJ2-3, with 12 bases identical to TRBD2. The CDR3 is made up of 15 amino acids. The germline CDR1 and CDR2 sequences are SNHLY and FYNNEI. The V gene end was trimmed by 7 bases and the J gene end by 4 bases; junction bases not matched to a gene: 6. CDR3: CASNGLAGPSDTQYF. The CDR3, as DNA: TGTGCCAGCAATGGACTAGCGGGACCGTCAGATACGCAGTATTTT.

The rearrangement uses TRBV14 and TRBJ2-5; TRBD1 might be the D (6 bases). The CDR3 covers 15 residues. The germline gives CDR1 SGHDN, CDR2 FVKESK. With 2 bases removed from V and 1 base from J, the gap between germline ends came to 11 bases. The CDR3 region is CASSQLGRGQETQYF. The CDR3 DNA reads TGTGCCAGCAGCCAATTGGGCAGGGGCCAAGAGACCCAGTACTTC.

The chain employs TRBV7-2 and TRBJ1-5, with D maybe TRBD1 (5 bases). CDR1 and CDR2 from the germline V gene are SGHTA and FQGNSA. The CDR3 runs 16 residues. Trimming pared 1 base from V and 1 base from J, leaving 11 bases between. As DNA, the CDR3 is TGTGCCAGCAGCTTAGTGGCAGGGCTAAGCAATCAGCCCCAGCATTTT. It codes for CASSLVAGLSNQPQHF.

This clone was detected once. V and J are TRBV4-1 and TRBJ2-7, with D tentatively TRBD2 (5 bases). Germline loops: CDR1 MGHRA, CDR2 YSYEKL. V lost 6 bases to trimming and J lost 2 bases, with 14 bases between them. The CDR3 covers 14 residues. The CDR3 here is CASRRRETTYEQYF. DNA of the CDR3: TGCGCCAGCAGACGACGGGAAACCACCTACGAGCAGTACTTC.

V and J are TRBV7-2 and TRBJ2-2; 7 positions agree with TRBD2. After removal of 5 bases from V and 2 bases from J, the junction contained 2 bases not matched to a gene. Germline V gives CDR1 SGHTA, CDR2 FQGNSA. The CDR3 has 14 amino acids. DNA of the CDR3: TGTGCCAGCAGCCCGGGACTAAACACCGGGGAGCTGTTTTTT. Protein product: CASSPGLNTGELFF.

The chain combines TRBV9 with TRBJ2-3; 9 bases are shared with TRBD2. After removal of 1 base from V and 5 bases from J, the junction contained 5 bases not matched to a gene. CDR3 length equals 15 residues. Germline lookup yields CDR1 SGDLS and CDR2 YYNGEE. The CDR3 is CASSVRGLAGDTQYF. As DNA, the CDR3 is TGTGCCAGCAGCGTAAGGGGACTAGCCGGAGATACGCAGTATTTT.

The chain links TRBV4-1 to TRBJ1-1, with D possibly TRBD1 on 5 matching bases. Trimming pared 0 bases from V and 4 bases from J, leaving 15 bases between. CDR3 size: 16 residues. Germline V gives CDR1 MGHRA, CDR2 YSYEKL. The CDR3 sequence is CASSQDRVRPTTEAFF. CDR3 DNA: TGCGCCAGCAGCCAAGACAGGGTTAGGCCAACCACTGAAGCTTTCTTT.

Written as DNA, the CDR3 is TGTGCCTGGAGTACAGGGGTCGCAGAGACCCAGTACTTC. Translation: CAWSTGVAETQYF. V gene TRBV30 combines with J gene TRBJ2-5; 7 bases align to TRBD1. Germline loops: CDR1 GTSNPN, CDR2 SVGIG (reference sequence). The CDR3 is 13 amino acids. Losses at the gene ends were 2 bases for V and 4 bases for J; bases not matched to a gene: 4.

The chain is built from TRBV10-3 and TRBJ1-3; D is undetermined. The germline CDR1 and CDR2 sequences are ENHRY and SYGVKD. There are 14 residues in the CDR3. Trimming left V 8 bases short and J 0 bases short, with 11 bases between. The CDR3, as DNA: TGTGCCATCGGAGGGCCTACCTCTGGAAACACCATATATTTT. Translation: CAIGGPTSGNTIYF.

The chain recombines TRBV28 with TRBJ2-5; 8 nucleotides agree with TRBD1. After removal of 4 bases from V and 2 bases from J, the junction contained 9 bases not matched to a gene. CDR3 size: 16 residues. Looked up from germline, CDR1 is MDHEN and CDR2 is SYDVKM. The CDR3 DNA is TGTGCCAGCAGTTCTAACAGGGGGGCGGCTCAAGAGACCCAGTACTTC. Its translation is CASSSNRGAAQETQYF. Full variable domain (rest looked up from reference TRBV28 and TRBJ2-5): DVKVTQSSRYLVKRTGEKVFLECVQDMDHENMFWYRQDPGLGLRLIYFSYDVKMKEKGDIPEGYSVSREKKERFSLILESASTNQTSMYLCASSSNRGAAQETQYFGPGTRLLVL.

This clone occurred once. The rearrangement links TRBV7-2 to TRBJ1-1; D not certain. V was clipped by 0 bases and J by 10 bases, with 12 bases between them. The germline V gene encodes CDR1 SGHTA and CDR2 FQGNSA. This CDR3 has 13 residues. The CDR3 sequence: CASSLAFSSVAFF. CDR3 nucleotide sequence: TGTGCCAGCAGCTTAGCGTTCAGTTCTGTAGCTTTCTTT.

With regard to this clone: Other DNA sequences from this sample encode an identical CDR3 as well. As DNA, the CDR3 is TGTGCCAGCAGTCCGACTAGCGGCCCCTACAATGAGCAGTTCTTC. Protein sequence: CASSPTSGPYNEQFF. This chain uses TRBV6-5 with TRBJ2-1; the match to TRBD2 covers 9 bases. The CDR3 covers 15 residues. V lost 5 bases, J lost 2 bases, and 4 bases stayed unmatched. Germline V gene sequence: CDR1 MNHEY, CDR2 SVGAGI.

The chain joins TRBV5-8 to TRBJ1-1; 8 positions match TRBD1. V was pared by 4 bases and J by 5 bases, with 10 bases of the junction left unmatched. The CDR3 contains 15 residues. CDR1 and CDR2 (germline): SGHTS, YDEGEE. The CDR3 is CASSKSPTGVTEAFF. CDR3 DNA sequence: TGTGCCAGCAGCAAAAGCCCGACAGGGGTGACTGAAGCTTTCTTT.

The chain couples TRBV27 to TRBJ2-7; 12 nucleotides align to TRBD2. The CDR3 runs 15 residues. Losses at the gene ends were 3 bases for V and 6 bases for J; bases not matched to a gene: 6. CDR1 MNHEY and CDR2 SMNVEV come from the germline V gene (reference sequence). The CDR3 DNA follows: TGTGCCAGCAGTTTCTTGGCTAGCGGGAGGGTCGAGCAGTACTTC. Amino acids: CASSFLASGRVEQYF.

This clone has only a few counts. This chain joins TRBV18 and TRBJ2-7; D unresolved. The germline V and J ends were trimmed by 5 bases and 0 bases, with 14 bases remaining between them. The CDR3 is 15 amino acids. Germline V lookup: CDR1 KGHSH, CDR2 LQKENI. In DNA, the CDR3 is TGTGCCAGCTCAACCGCCCCCCGGAGCTCCTACGAGCAGTACTTC. Translating gives CASSTAPRSSYEQYF.

The V and J genes are TRBV15 and TRBJ1-4, with a possible D match to TRBD1 (5 bases). CDR1 is LNHNV and CDR2 is YYDKDF in the germline V gene (reference sequence). V lost 3 bases, J lost 3 bases, and 11 bases lay in between. The CDR3 is made up of 15 amino acids. In DNA, the CDR3 is TGTGCCACCAGCAGGGACCCACAGGCTAATGAAAAACTGTTTTTT. This gives the protein CATSRDPQANEKLFF. Full variable domain (remainder filled in from reference TRBV15 and TRBJ1-4): DAMVIQNPRYQVTQFGKPVTLSCSQTLNHNVMYWYQQKSSQAPKLLFHYYDKDFNNEADTPDNFQSRRPNTSFCFLDIRSPGLGDTAMYLCATSRDPQANEKLFFGSGTQLSVL.